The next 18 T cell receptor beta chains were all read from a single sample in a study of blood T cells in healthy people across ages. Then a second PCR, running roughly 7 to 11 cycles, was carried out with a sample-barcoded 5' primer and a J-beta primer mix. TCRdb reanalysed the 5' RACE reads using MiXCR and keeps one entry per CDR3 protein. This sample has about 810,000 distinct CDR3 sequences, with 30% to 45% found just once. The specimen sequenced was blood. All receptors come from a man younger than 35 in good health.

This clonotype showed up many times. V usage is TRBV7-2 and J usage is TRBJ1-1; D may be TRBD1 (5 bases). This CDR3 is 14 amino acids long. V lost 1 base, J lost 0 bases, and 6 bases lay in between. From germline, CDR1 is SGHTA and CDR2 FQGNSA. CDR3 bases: TGTGCCAGCAGCTTAGGGACACTGAACACTGAAGCTTTCTTT. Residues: CASSLGTLNTEAFF.

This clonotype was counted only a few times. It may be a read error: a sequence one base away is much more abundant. The CDR3 sequence is CSAVGDEQYF. The CDR3, as DNA: TGCAGTGCAGTGGGGGATGAGCAGTACTTC. The V gene is TRBV20-1, the J gene TRBJ2-5; D is perhaps TRBD1 or TRBD2 (5 bases each). The V gene lost 6 bases and the J gene lost 11 bases, with 13 bases spanning the gap. Germline CDR1 is DFQATT and CDR2 is SNEGSKA (reference sequence). The CDR3 is 10 residues long.

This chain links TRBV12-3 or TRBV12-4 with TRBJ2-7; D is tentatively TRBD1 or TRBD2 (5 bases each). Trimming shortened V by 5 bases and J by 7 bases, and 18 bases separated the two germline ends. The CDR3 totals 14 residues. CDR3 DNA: TGTGCCAGCAGTCCTCCGGCCCTGGGGGATGAGCAGTACTTC. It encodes CASSPPALGDEQYF.

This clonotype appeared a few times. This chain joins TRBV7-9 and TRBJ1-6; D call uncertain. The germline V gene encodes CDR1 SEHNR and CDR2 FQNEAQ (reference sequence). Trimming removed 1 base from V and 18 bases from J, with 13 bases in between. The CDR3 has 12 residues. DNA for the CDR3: TGTGCCAGCAGCTTAGGTAGCCCAGCCCCCCACTTT. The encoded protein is CASSLGSPAPHF.

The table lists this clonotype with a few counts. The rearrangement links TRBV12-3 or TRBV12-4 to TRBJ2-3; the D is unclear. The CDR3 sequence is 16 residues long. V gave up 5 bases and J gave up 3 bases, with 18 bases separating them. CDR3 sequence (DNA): TGTGCCAGCAGTCTAAGGCCCATGAGTTCTACAGATACGCAGTATTTT. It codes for CASSLRPMSSTDTQYF.

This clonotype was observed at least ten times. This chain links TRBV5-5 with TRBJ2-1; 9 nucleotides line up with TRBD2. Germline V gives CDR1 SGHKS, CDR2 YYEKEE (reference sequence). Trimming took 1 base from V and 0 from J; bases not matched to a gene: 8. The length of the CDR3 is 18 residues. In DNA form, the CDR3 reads TGTGCCAGCAGCTTGTTAAGCGGGGGGTTGAGCTCCTACAATGAGCAGTTCTTC. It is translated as CASSLLSGGLSSYNEQFF.

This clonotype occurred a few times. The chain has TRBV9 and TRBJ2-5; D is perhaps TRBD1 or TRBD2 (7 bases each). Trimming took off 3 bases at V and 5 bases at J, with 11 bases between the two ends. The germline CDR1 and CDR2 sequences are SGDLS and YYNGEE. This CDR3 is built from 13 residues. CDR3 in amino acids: CASSAQGGETQYF. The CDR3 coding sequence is TGTGCCAGCAGCGCCCAGGGGGGGGAGACCCAGTACTTC.

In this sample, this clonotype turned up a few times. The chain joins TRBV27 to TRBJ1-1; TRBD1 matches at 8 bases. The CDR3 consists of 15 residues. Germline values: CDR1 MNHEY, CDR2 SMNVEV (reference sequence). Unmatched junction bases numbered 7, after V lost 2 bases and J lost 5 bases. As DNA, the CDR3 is TGTGCCAGCAGTTTAGGGCAGGGGGCGCGAACTGAAGCTTTCTTT. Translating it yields CASSLGQGARTEAFF.

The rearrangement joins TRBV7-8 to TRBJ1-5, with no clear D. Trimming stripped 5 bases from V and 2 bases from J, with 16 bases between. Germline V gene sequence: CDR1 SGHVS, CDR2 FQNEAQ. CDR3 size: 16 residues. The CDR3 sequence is CASSPPSVWGNQPQHF. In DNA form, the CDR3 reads TGTGCCAGCAGCCCCCCGTCTGTCTGGGGCAATCAGCCCCAGCATTTT. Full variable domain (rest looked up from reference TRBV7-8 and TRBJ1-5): GAGVSQSPRYKVAKRGQDVALRCDPISGHVSLFWYQQALGQGPEFLTYFQNEAQLDKSGLPSDRFFAERPEGSVSTLKIQRTQQEDSAVYLCASSPPSVWGNQPQHFGDGTRLSIL.

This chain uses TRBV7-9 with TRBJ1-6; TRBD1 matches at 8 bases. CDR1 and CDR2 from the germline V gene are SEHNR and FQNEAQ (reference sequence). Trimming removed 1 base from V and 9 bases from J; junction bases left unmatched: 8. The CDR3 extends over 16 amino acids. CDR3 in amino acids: CASSLVQGAPGSPLHF. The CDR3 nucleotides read TGTGCCAGCAGCTTAGTCCAGGGGGCGCCTGGTTCACCCCTCCACTTT. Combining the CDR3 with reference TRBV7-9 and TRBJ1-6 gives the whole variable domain DTGVSQNPRHKITKRGQNVTFRCDPISEHNRLYWYRQTLGQGPEFLTYFQNEAQLEKSRLLSDRFSAERPKGSFSTLEIQRTEQGDSAMYLCASSLVQGAPGSPLHFGNGTRLTVT.

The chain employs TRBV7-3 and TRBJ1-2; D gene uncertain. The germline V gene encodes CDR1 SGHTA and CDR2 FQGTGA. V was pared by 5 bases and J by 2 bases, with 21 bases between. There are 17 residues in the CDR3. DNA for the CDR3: TGTGCCAGCAGCAGTCTCCCCCGACGGTTTCGGAACTATGGCTACACCTTC. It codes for CASSSLPRRFRNYGYTF.

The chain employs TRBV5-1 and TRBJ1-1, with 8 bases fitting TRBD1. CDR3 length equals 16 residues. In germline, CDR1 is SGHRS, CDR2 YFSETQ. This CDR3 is CASPGQGALGYTEAFF. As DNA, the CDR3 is TGCGCTAGCCCTGGCCAGGGGGCACTTGGGTACACTGAAGCTTTCTTT.

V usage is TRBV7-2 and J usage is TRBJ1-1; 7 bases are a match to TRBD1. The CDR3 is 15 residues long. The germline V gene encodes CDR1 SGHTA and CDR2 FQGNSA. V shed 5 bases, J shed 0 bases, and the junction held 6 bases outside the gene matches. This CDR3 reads CASSPGGQVNTEAFF. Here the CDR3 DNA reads TGTGCCAGCAGCCCAGGGGGGCAGGTGAACACTGAAGCTTTCTTT.

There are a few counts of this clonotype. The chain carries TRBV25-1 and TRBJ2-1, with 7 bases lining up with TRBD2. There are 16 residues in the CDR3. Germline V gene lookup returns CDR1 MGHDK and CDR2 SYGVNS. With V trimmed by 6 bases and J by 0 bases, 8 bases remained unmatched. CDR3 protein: CASRPGGGASYNEQFF. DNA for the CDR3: TGTGCCAGCAGACCGGGCGGGGGTGCCTCCTACAATGAGCAGTTCTTC.

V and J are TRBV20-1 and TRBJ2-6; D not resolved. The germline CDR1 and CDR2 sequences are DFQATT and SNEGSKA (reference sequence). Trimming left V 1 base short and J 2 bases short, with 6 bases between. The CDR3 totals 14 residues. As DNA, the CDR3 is TGCAGTGCTAGAGCAGTCCCTGGGGCCAACGTCCTGACTTTC. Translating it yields CSARAVPGANVLTF.

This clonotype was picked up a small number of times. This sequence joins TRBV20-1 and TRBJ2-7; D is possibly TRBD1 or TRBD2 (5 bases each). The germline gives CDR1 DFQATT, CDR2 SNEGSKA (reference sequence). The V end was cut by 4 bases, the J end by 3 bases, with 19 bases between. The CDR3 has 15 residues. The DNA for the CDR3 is TGCAGTGCTACCACCCCCAGGGACGGAAACTACGAGCAGTACTTC. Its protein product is CSATTPRDGNYEQYF.

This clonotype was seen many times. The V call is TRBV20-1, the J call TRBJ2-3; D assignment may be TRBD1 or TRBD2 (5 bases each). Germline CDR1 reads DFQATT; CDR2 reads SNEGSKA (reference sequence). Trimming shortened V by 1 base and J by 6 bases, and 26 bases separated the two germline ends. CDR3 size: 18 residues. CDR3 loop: CSARGSGRVGDEMDTQYF. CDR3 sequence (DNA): TGCAGTGCTAGAGGTTCGGGGCGGGTAGGCGATGAGATGGATACGCAGTATTTT.

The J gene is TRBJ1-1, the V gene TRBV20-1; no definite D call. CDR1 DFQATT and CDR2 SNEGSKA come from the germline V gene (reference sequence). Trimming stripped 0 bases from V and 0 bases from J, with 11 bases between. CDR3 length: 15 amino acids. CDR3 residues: CSARDPSSLNTEAFF. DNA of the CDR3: TGCAGTGCTAGAGATCCGTCCTCCCTGAACACTGAAGCTTTCTTT.